Shown below are 5 T cell receptor beta chains from a single sample sequenced in a study of shared clonotypes between healthy human individuals. Some clones are missing from TCRdb's copy, which holds only in-frame ones; the method was immunoSEQ multiplex PCR. The sample lists about 2.2 million clones, 93% occurring once. Naivety among CD8 cells was defined by CD45RO negativity and positive CCR7 selection, thereby excluding terminally differentiated effector memory CD45RA+ cells. Sequences were obtained from naive CD8+ T cells from PBMCs. The receptor source for this set is a man aged 18 to 30 in good health. Some clones in this sample may be carry-over from other donors' samples.

The chain joins TRBV7-9 to TRBJ2-5; TRBD2 agrees at 7 bases. The CDR3 runs to 16 residues. Germline CDR1 reads SEHNR; CDR2 reads FQNEAQ (reference sequence). The ends lost 2 bases at V and 2 bases at J; junction bases unmatched: 8. The CDR3 coding sequence is TGTGCCAGCAGCTTACCGGGTGGGGGGGTACAAGAGACCCAGTACTTC. Its translation: CASSLPGGGVQETQYF.

This chain joins TRBV4-3 and TRBJ2-5, with TRBD1 identical over 10 bases. This CDR3 is 14 amino acids long. Germline-derived CDR1 and CDR2 are LGHNA and YSLEER. V trimming: 4 bases; J trimming: 9 bases; junction bases outside the gene matches: 8. For the CDR3, the DNA is TGCGCCAGCAGCCCCGGGACAGGGGATTATGCCCAGTACTTC. It specifies CASSPGTGDYAQYF.

This chain connects TRBV5-6 to TRBJ2-2; 9 bases fit TRBD2. Germline V gene data show CDR1 as SGHDT and CDR2 as YYEEEE. Losses at the gene ends were 1 base for V and 7 bases for J; bases not matched to a gene: 8. The CDR3 totals 16 residues. DNA for the CDR3: TGTGCCAGCAGCTTGCCTAGCGGGAAAGGGATCGGGGAGCTGTTTTTT. Protein: CASSLPSGKGIGELFF.

The chain combines TRBV4-1 with TRBJ2-5; D is tentatively TRBD1 or TRBD2 (5 bases each). CDR1 and CDR2 (germline): MGHRA, YSYEKL. The germline V and J ends were trimmed by 0 bases and 1 base, with 9 bases remaining between them. The CDR3 runs to 15 residues. The CDR3, as DNA: TGCGCCAGCAGCCAAGATGCCGGGACCCAAGAGACCCAGTACTTC. This encodes CASSQDAGTQETQYF.

The rearrangement uses TRBV19 and TRBJ2-7; the match to TRBD1 covers 8 bases. V dropped 6 bases and J dropped 3; count of bases not matched to a gene: 4. CDR3 size: 13 residues. Germline V gene lookup returns CDR1 LNHDA and CDR2 SQIVND (reference sequence). CDR3 residues: CASRRTGGYEQYF. In nucleotides, the CDR3 is TGTGCCAGTAGAAGAACAGGGGGCTACGAGCAGTACTTC.